The 24 T cell receptor beta chains below come from one sample, sequenced in a study of cytomegalovirus exposure and HLA in healthy donors. PCR involved 60 Vbeta and 13 Jbeta primers. The method was immunoSEQ multiplex PCR; TCRdb's version includes in-frame clones alone and lacks a portion of them. The repertoire holds approximately 240,000 clones, with around 80% as singletons. Sequenced input: PBMCs. The receptors here all came from a woman aged 35 to 49 in good health and CMV-seronegative.

Only a few counts were recorded for this clone. CDR3 sequence reads: CASGHREPHQPQHF. CDR3 DNA sequence: TGTGCCAGCGGTCACCGGGAACCTCATCAGCCCCAGCATTTT. The chain has TRBV5-8 and TRBJ1-5; D gene ambiguous. Germline loops: CDR1 SGHTS, CDR2 YDEGEE. The CDR3 contains 14 residues. The V and J ends lost 7 bases and 5 bases respectively, with 16 bases between them.

The chain links TRBV5-4 to TRBJ2-3; 7 bases align to TRBD1. The germline CDR1 and CDR2 sequences are SGHNT and YYREEE (reference sequence). V was clipped by 3 bases and J by 3 bases; unmatched bases: 7. This CDR3 comprises 15 residues. The CDR3 protein is CASSSTGVRTDTQYF. DNA for the CDR3: TGTGCCAGCAGCTCCACAGGGGTTAGAACAGATACGCAGTATTTT.

This rearrangement joins TRBV7-3 to TRBJ2-1, with 8 bases identical to TRBD2. V shed 6 bases, J shed 6 bases, and the junction held 22 bases outside the gene matches. Germline CDR1 and CDR2: SGHTA and FQGTGA. This CDR3 has 19 amino acids. CDR3: CASSIAERGSPVRFNEQFF. Here the CDR3 DNA reads TGTGCCAGCAGTATCGCCGAGCGGGGGAGTCCAGTTAGGTTCAATGAGCAGTTCTTC.

The J gene is TRBJ2-1, the V gene TRBV15, with TRBD2 identical over 8 bases. With V trimmed by 3 bases and J by 4 bases, 5 bases remained unmatched. The CDR3 sequence is 15 residues long. Germline lookup yields CDR1 LNHNV and CDR2 YYDKDF (reference sequence). CDR3 in amino acids: CATSSLAGGYNEQFF. Written as DNA, the CDR3 is TGTGCCACCAGCAGCTTGGCGGGGGGTTACAATGAGCAGTTCTTC. Supplemented by reference TRBV15 and TRBJ2-1, the full variable domain reads DAMVIQNPRYQVTQFGKPVTLSCSQTLNHNVMYWYQQKSSQAPKLLFHYYDKDFNNEADTPDNFQSRRPNTSFCFLDIRSPGLGDTAMYLCATSSLAGGYNEQFFGPGTRLTVL.

The V gene is TRBV7-9, the J gene TRBJ2-1; 8 nucleotides align to TRBD1. This CDR3 is 16 amino acids long. Looked up from germline, CDR1 is SEHNR and CDR2 is FQNEAQ (reference sequence). J lost 7 bases, V lost 5 bases, and 13 bases had no gene match. CDR3 sequence reads: CASSGRQGQWGNEQFF. The CDR3 DNA reads TGTGCCAGCAGCGGCCGACAGGGGCAGTGGGGGAATGAGCAGTTCTTC.

Here the CDR3 reads CASSSRDRGRGNYGYTF. The DNA for the CDR3 is TGTGCCAGCAGTTCCCGGGACAGGGGGCGGGGAAACTATGGCTACACCTTC. V usage is TRBV27 and J usage is TRBJ1-2, with 12 bases matching TRBD1. The CDR3 loop spans 17 amino acids. Per the germline V gene, CDR1 is MNHEY and CDR2 is SMNVEV (reference sequence). V lost 4 bases, J lost 2 bases, and 8 bases stayed unmatched.

The V call is TRBV4-3, the J call TRBJ2-1; 9 bases fit TRBD1. Germline V lookup: CDR1 LGHNA, CDR2 YSLEER. The length of the CDR3 is 15 residues. V was pared by 4 bases and J by 7 bases, with 8 bases of the junction left unmatched. The CDR3 here is CASSPWTGVGNEQFF. CDR3 nucleotide sequence: TGCGCCAGCAGCCCCTGGACAGGGGTCGGAAATGAGCAGTTCTTC.

This clone was seen just once. This sequence joins TRBV10-3 and TRBJ1-1, with D hard to call. The CDR3 spans 15 residues. The V and J ends lost 2 bases and 0 bases respectively, with 10 bases between them. Germline V gives CDR1 ENHRY, CDR2 SYGVKD. The CDR3 bases are TGTGCCATCAGTGAGAGGAGTCCAGTGAACACTGAAGCTTTCTTT. Its protein product is CAISERSPVNTEAFF.

This chain joins TRBV5-4 and TRBJ2-2, with 9 bases that match TRBD1. The CDR3 covers 16 residues. Germline V gene lookup returns CDR1 SGHNT and CDR2 YYREEE (reference sequence). With 5 bases clipped from V and 6 bases from J, the junction kept 11 bases outside the gene matches. CDR3 bases: TGTGCCAGCAGTCCAACAGGGGGCGGTTTGGCCGGGGAGCTGTTTTTT. Its translation: CASSPTGGGLAGELFF.

The chain has TRBV6-4 and TRBJ2-6, with 7 bases fitting TRBD1. V lost 7 bases and J lost 0; bases outside the gene matches: 9. The CDR3 has 17 residues. CDR1 and CDR2 from the germline V gene are MRHNA and SNTAGT. The CDR3 nucleotides are TGTGCCAGCAAACCGGGACAGCTCCACTCTGGGGCCAACGTCCTGACTTTC. Translated: CASKPGQLHSGANVLTF.

The rearrangement links TRBV4-2 to TRBJ1-5; D is undetermined. CDR3 length equals 16 residues. The V end lost 1 base, the J end lost 4 bases, and 14 bases lay between the germline ends. Germline V CDR1 and CDR2: LGHNA, YNFKEQ. CDR3: CASSQGSVEVNQPQHF. DNA of the CDR3: TGTGCCAGCAGCCAAGGGAGTGTTGAGGTGAATCAGCCCCAGCATTTT.

V gene TRBV6-5 combines with J gene TRBJ1-2, with TRBD1 as a possible D gene (6 bases). The CDR3 totals 13 residues. The germline V and J ends were trimmed by 1 base and 8 bases, with 11 bases remaining between them. Germline V gives CDR1 MNHEY, CDR2 SVGAGI. This CDR3 is CASSYWTAVGYTF. CDR3 DNA: TGTGCCAGCAGTTACTGGACAGCCGTAGGCTACACCTTC.

The chain employs TRBV7-9 and TRBJ1-5, with 7 positions matching TRBD1. The CDR3 is made up of 15 amino acids. Germline V CDR1 and CDR2: SEHNR, FQNEAQ (reference sequence). Losses at the gene ends were 4 bases for V and 6 bases for J; bases not matched to a gene: 9. CDR3 in amino acids: CASSSDGDRGQPQHF. CDR3 nucleotides: TGTGCCAGCAGCTCCGATGGGGACAGAGGTCAGCCCCAGCATTTT.

The sample holds a few counts of this clone. V gene TRBV5-8 combines with J gene TRBJ2-1; a weak D match, TRBD2 (5 bases). The CDR3 is 16 residues long. Deletions cut 2 bases from V and 1 base from J, with 13 bases between. CDR1 and CDR2 (germline): SGHTS, YDEGEE. The CDR3 sequence: CASSFARVRSYNEQFF. The CDR3, as DNA: TGTGCCAGCAGCTTTGCGCGGGTAAGATCCTACAATGAGCAGTTCTTC. The whole variable domain, filled in from reference TRBV5-8 and TRBJ2-1, reads EAGVTQSPTHLIKTRGQQATLRCSPISGHTSVYWYQQALGLGLQFLLWYDEGEERNRGNFPPRFSGRQFPNYSSELNVNALELEDSALYLCASSFARVRSYNEQFFGPGTRLTVL.

This chain connects TRBV14 to TRBJ1-1, with 8 nucleotides matching TRBD1. With 4 bases clipped from V and 4 bases from J, the junction kept 8 bases outside the gene matches. The CDR3 is 15 residues long. The germline V gene has CDR1 SGHDN and CDR2 FVKESK. Here the CDR3 DNA reads TGTGCCAGCAGCCCGCGACAGGGGATCAGCACTGAAGCTTTCTTT. Protein product: CASSPRQGISTEAFF.

The chain employs TRBV7-3 and TRBJ2-3; 8 bases are a match to TRBD2. This CDR3 is built from 12 residues. Germline V lookup: CDR1 SGHTA, CDR2 FQGTGA. Trimming removed 5 bases from V and 12 bases from J; junction bases left unmatched: 7. CDR3 in DNA: TGTGCCAGCAGCCCCCCGGGGGGGGTTCAGTATTTT. This translates into CASSPPGGVQYF.

V gene TRBV29-1 combines with J gene TRBJ1-2, with TRBD1 identical over 7 bases. This CDR3 has 14 residues. The J segment lost 4 bases and the V segment lost 4 bases, leaving 9 bases of the junction unmatched. Germline V gene data show CDR1 as SQVTM and CDR2 as ANQGSEA. This chain's CDR3 is CSVGFGTDLYGYTF. CDR3 DNA: TGCAGCGTTGGATTCGGGACAGACCTCTATGGCTACACCTTC.

Details on this clone: This same CDR3 is encoded by further DNA sequences in the sample. The chain combines TRBV7-2 with TRBJ1-5; 8 bases agree with TRBD1. This CDR3 is built from 13 residues. V lost 5 bases, J lost 6 bases, and 3 bases stayed unmatched. CDR1 is SGHTA and CDR2 is FQGNSA in the germline V gene. In nucleotides, the CDR3 is TGTGCCAGCAGCCCGGACAGGGTTCAGCCCCAGCATTTT. Translation gives CASSPDRVQPQHF.

The chain is built from TRBV12-5 and TRBJ1-5; a possible D gene is TRBD1 (5 bases). CDR3 length equals 17 residues. Trimming removed 6 bases from V and 3 bases from J, with 21 bases in between. Germline values: CDR1 LGHNT, CDR2 FRNRAP. CDR3 loop: CASGSTRELIDNQPQHF. CDR3 sequence (DNA): TGTGCTAGTGGCTCGACCAGGGAATTGATAGACAATCAGCCCCAGCATTTT.

This rearrangement joins TRBV11-2 to TRBJ1-1; D is ambiguous. This CDR3 comprises 13 residues. Germline V lookup: CDR1 SGHAT, CDR2 FQNNGV. V lost 0 bases and J lost 9, with 11 bases in between. The CDR3, as DNA: TGTGCCAGCAGCTTAGAAGAGTCCCTCCAAGCTTTCTTT. Its protein product is CASSLEESLQAFF.

This clone was picked up one time. This chain links TRBV13 with TRBJ1-2; 9 positions agree with TRBD1. V gave up 5 bases and J gave up 7 bases; unmatched junction bases: 2. The germline CDR1 and CDR2 sequences are PRHDT and FYEKMQ (reference sequence). This CDR3 is built from 12 residues. CDR3 amino acids: CASSRQGGGYTF. Here the CDR3 DNA reads TGTGCCAGCAGCCGACAGGGGGGTGGCTACACCTTC.

The rearrangement links TRBV7-9 to TRBJ2-3; TRBD1 is a possible D gene (6 bases). The germline CDR1 and CDR2 sequences are SEHNR and FQNEAQ (reference sequence). This CDR3 comprises 13 residues. Trimming removed 5 bases at V and 5 bases at J, with 11 bases between. CDR3 residues: CASSRTGLDTQYF. The CDR3, as DNA: TGTGCCAGCAGCCGCACAGGGTTAGATACGCAGTATTTT.

The chain couples TRBV5-1 to TRBJ1-1; D perhaps matches TRBD1 (5 bases). V lost 1 base and J lost 1, with 14 bases in between. This CDR3 contains 16 residues. Germline values: CDR1 SGHRS, CDR2 YFSETQ. CDR3 sequence: CASSLKGQGSNTEAFF. The CDR3 DNA reads TGCGCCAGCAGCTTGAAAGGTCAGGGCTCGAACACTGAAGCTTTCTTT.

The chain couples TRBV13 to TRBJ2-3; a possible D gene is TRBD1 (5 bases). The CDR3 contains 12 residues. The V end was cut by 4 bases, the J end by 5 bases, with 7 bases between. Germline CDR1 is PRHDT and CDR2 is FYEKMQ (reference sequence). DNA for the CDR3: TGTGCCAGCAGCTCCCAGGGAGATACGCAGTATTTT. Its translation is CASSSQGDTQYF.